These T cell receptor beta chains were read from a single sample in a study of PD-L1 blockade in urothelial cancer. Produced via immunoSEQ multiplex PCR; TCRdb's table is partial and in-frame only. The sample holds some 120,000 clones; approximately 84% are singletons and the top ten take 3.2%. The starting material was PBMCs, obtained around atezolizumab (anti-PD-L1) treatment. The source of these receptors is a man aged 50 to 59 with urothelial cancer. The CDR3 runs from the conserved cysteine through the conserved F or W. Each record gives: V gene, D gene, clone size, J gene, CDR3 protein, CDR3 DNA. A D gene is named only where the DNA matches it firmly. A row's size may be missing; if present it is once, few, many or a size class.

TRBV5-4	-	-	TRBJ2-1	CAQAEGQDNEQFF	TGTGCCCAAGCAGAGGGCCAAGACAATGAGCAGTTCTTC
TRBV2	-	-	TRBJ2-1	CASRGPLYNEQFF	TGTGCCAGCAGGGGCCCCCTTTACAATGAGCAGTTCTTC
TRBV19	TRBD1	-	TRBJ2-7	CASAPLGQGDYEQYF	TGTGCCAGTGCCCCCCTAGGACAGGGGGATTACGAGCAGTACTTC
TRBV4-1	TRBD2	-	TRBJ2-1	CASSQETSGSFDEQFF	TGCGCCAGCAGCCAGGAAACTAGCGGGAGTTTCGATGAGCAGTTCTTC
TRBV6-5	-	-	TRBJ1-1	CASSSGDGNTEAFF	TGTGCCAGCAGTTCAGGGGACGGGAACACTGAAGCTTTCTTT
TRBV28	-	-	TRBJ1-5	CASIVHRWGYSNQPQHF	TGTGCCAGCATAGTTCACAGGTGGGGTTATAGCAATCAGCCCCAGCATTTT
TRBV5-1	TRBD1	once	TRBJ2-1	CASSRRGTGGDGENEQFF	TGCGCCAGCAGTCGAAGGGGGACAGGGGGGGACGGCGAGAATGAGCAGTTCTTC
TRBV5-4	TRBD2	-	TRBJ2-4	CASSSGGGLANIQYF	TGTGCCAGCAGCTCGGGGGGGGGACTAGCAAACATTCAGTACTTC
TRBV21-1	-	-	TRBJ2-5	CASGLAPETQYF	TGTGCCAGCGGGCTAGCTCCGGAGACCCAGTACTTC
TRBV7-2	-	-	TRBJ1-6	CASSSGGTSSPLHF	TGTGCCAGCAGCTCAGGAGGGACTTCCTCACCCCTCCACTTT
TRBV6-5	TRBD2	-	TRBJ2-7	CASSFGLAGYEQYF	TGTGCCAGCAGTTTCGGACTAGCGGGATACGAGCAGTACTTC
TRBV5-8	-	-	TRBJ2-3	CASSLAGARTDTQYF	TGTGCCAGCAGCTTGGCGGGAGCCCGCACAGATACGCAGTATTTT
TRBV5-1	TRBD2	once	TRBJ2-2	CASSLASGRGGGELFF	TGCGCCAGCAGCTTGGCTAGCGGGAGAGGTGGCGGGGAGCTGTTTTTT
TRBV7-3	TRBD2	-	TRBJ2-3	CASSLVAGGHGTDTQYF	TGTGCCAGCAGCTTAGTTGCGGGAGGGCACGGCACAGATACGCAGTATTTT
TRBV7-2	TRBD2	few	TRBJ2-7	CASSSLSGRAIREQYF	TGTGCCAGCAGCTCACTTAGCGGGAGGGCCATTCGCGAGCAGTACTTC
TRBV27	TRBD1	-	TRBJ2-2	CASSPDRVGTGELFF	TGTGCCAGCAGCCCCGACAGGGTGGGCACCGGGGAGCTGTTTTTT
TRBV6-5	-	-	TRBJ1-1	CASSSPRLNTEAFF	TGTGCCAGCAGTTCTCCCCGTTTGAACACTGAAGCTTTCTTT
TRBV4-1	TRBD2	-	TRBJ2-5	CASSQGGLAEETQYF	TGCGCCAGCAGCCAAGGGGGACTAGCGGAAGAGACCCAGTACTTC
TRBV21-1	-	-	TRBJ1-5	CASSPGREDQPQHF	TGTGCCAGCAGCCCGGGCAGGGAGGATCAGCCCCAGCATTTT
TRBV11-2	-	-	TRBJ2-2	CASGGGWNTGELFF	TGTGCCAGCGGTGGAGGGTGGAACACCGGGGAGCTGTTTTTT
TRBV6-1	-	-	TRBJ2-4	CASSEDGLAKNIQYF	TGTGCCAGCAGTGAAGACGGTTTAGCCAAAAACATTCAGTACTTC
TRBV9	-	-	TRBJ2-1	CASRRHSEGTDEQFF	TGTGCCAGCAGAAGACACTCAGAGGGTACGGATGAGCAGTTCTTC
TRBV13	TRBD2	-	TRBJ2-1	CASSPRLARADEQFF	TGTGCCAGCAGCCCCAGACTAGCTAGGGCCGATGAGCAGTTCTTC
TRBV18	TRBD2	-	TRBJ2-1	CASSPSLAGGTYNEQFF	TGTGCCAGCTCACCCTCACTAGCGGGAGGCACCTACAATGAGCAGTTCTTC
TRBV5-1	-	-	TRBJ1-2	CASRNRAGDYGYTF	TGCGCCAGCAGGAACAGGGCGGGAGACTATGGCTACACCTTC
TRBV7-9	TRBD1	few	TRBJ2-2	CAITGGSIDTGELFF	TGTGCCATTACAGGGGGTAGCATAGACACCGGGGAGCTGTTTTTT
TRBV27	-	-	TRBJ2-1	CASTMVSGLYNEQFF	TGTGCCAGCACCATGGTTTCGGGGTTGTACAATGAGCAGTTCTTC
TRBV5-1	-	once	TRBJ2-3	CAGGSGDHTDTQYF	TGCGCCGGGGGATCGGGGGACCACACAGATACGCAGTATTTT
TRBV21-1	-	-	TRBJ2-5	CASSRLPQHF	TGTGCCAGCAGTCGACTGCCGCAGCACTTC
TRBV2	TRBD1	-	TRBJ1-2	CASRETGSYGYTF	TGTGCCAGCAGGGAGACAGGGTCTTATGGCTACACCTTC